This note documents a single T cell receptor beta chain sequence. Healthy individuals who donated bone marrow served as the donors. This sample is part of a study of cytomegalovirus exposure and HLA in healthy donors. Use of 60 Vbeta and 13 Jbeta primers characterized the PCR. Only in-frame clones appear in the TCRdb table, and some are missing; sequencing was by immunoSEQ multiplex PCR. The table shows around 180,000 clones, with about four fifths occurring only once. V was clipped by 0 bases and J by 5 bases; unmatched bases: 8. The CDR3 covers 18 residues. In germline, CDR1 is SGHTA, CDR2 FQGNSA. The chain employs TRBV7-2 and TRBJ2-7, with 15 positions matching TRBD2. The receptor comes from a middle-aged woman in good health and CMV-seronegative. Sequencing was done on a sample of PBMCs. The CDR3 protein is CASSLAYPGLAGGNEQYF. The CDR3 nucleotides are TGTGCCAGCAGCTTAGCGTATCCGGGACTAGCGGGAGGTAACGAGCAGTACTTC.